The present T cell receptor (beta chain) was sequenced within a study of identical twins. General study findings and limits: Carriage of fewer insertions was seen in abundant cord blood beta clonotypes, whereas memory repertoires showed none. The same donors were not followed; conclusions instead depended on cross-sectional statistical analysis. Beta out-of-frame sequences showed weaker excess sharing between twins.

This clonotype was found many times. What it recognizes is unknown. One entry per CDR3 protein, called by TCRdb with MiXCR from the 5' RACE reads. The table lists approximately 890,000 distinct CDR3 sequences, 9% to 15% of them singletons. These data also formed part of another study, on yellow fever vaccine responses in identical twins. This second study notes: Reportedly, twins showed a vaccine T cell response that looked partly convergent and partly personalized.

Source material: PBMCs. This clonotype was obtained from a woman aged 18-29 years in good health.

Written as DNA, the CDR3 is TGTGCCAGCAGCTTATCCCCCTACACAGATACGCAGTATTTT. Residues: CASSLSPYTDTQYF. The chain couples TRBV11-3 to TRBJ2-3; D uncertain. Germline V CDR1 and CDR2: SGHNT, YENEEA. This CDR3 is built from 14 residues. V lost 2 bases, J lost 2 bases, and 8 bases lay in between. Based on the CDR3 plus reference TRBV11-3 and TRBJ2-3, the full variable domain is EAGVVQSPRYKIIEKKQPVAFWCNPISGHNTLYWYLQNLGQGPELLIRYENEEAVDDSQLPKDRFSAERLKGVDSTLKIQPAELGDSAVYLCASSLSPYTDTQYFGPGTRLTVL.